This T cell receptor (beta chain) was sequenced for a study of blood T cell repertoires in COVID-19 (dated by TCRdb to about 2020). In terms of the full investigation: Samples from collaborators originated in the United States, Italy and Spain and spanned both the acute and convalescent phases of COVID-19. The material from the prospective study consisted of cDNA or gDNA derived from T cells, B-cell-depleted T cells, or PBMCs. Deeply sampled blood TCRbeta repertoires from subjects exposed to, actively infected with, or recovered from COVID-19 were included in the dataset. The repertoires were released in a freely available public database meant as a resource for research on the immune response to SARS-CoV-2. Samples were obtained from the ongoing ImmuneRACE study (first 160 participants) and from 1,254 subjects provided by 6 global collaborators. The sample metadata nearly always contained a de-identified subject ID, COVID-19 status, age in years and sex. Where available, HLA class I and class II types were obtained from metadata supplied by the sample provider rather than from assay-based typing.

This clone registers as medium-sized (0.01 to 0.1%) within its sample. What antigen it recognizes has not been identified. Nothing much larger sits one base from this clone, and base qualities are not available. The immunoSEQ Assay, a bias-controlled multiplex PCR, was used to amplify TCRbeta CDR3 regions from genomic DNA. Concerning the study's data processing: The number of nucleated cells in each sample was estimated from the amplification of reference gene primers within the assay. To quantify the absolute abundance of each unique TCRbeta CDR3 rearrangement, sequence reads were collapsed and filtered. Productive Simpson clonality was computed per sample as the square root of Simpson's diversity index over productive rearrangements. TCRdb mirrors the immuneACCESS table, restricted to in-frame sequences. Some clones are absent from its copies; in checked studies, under half trace to an unresolved V gene, and the reason for the others is unknown. V and J calls and clone size are as listed in that table; D and trimming were resolved from the DNA. This sample has 65,000 to 70,000 clones in its table, and 80% to 95% of those were observed once. The ten largest account for 13% of the sample.

Germline trimming: 0 bases from V, 8 bases from J; junction bases outside gene matches: 12. There are 16 amino acids in the CDR3, from cysteine to phenylalanine inclusive. CDR3 DNA is the only sequence kept; it has 48 bases, read in frame from the first base. CDR1 SGHTA and CDR2 FQGTGA are derived from the germline V gene. What the work shows at the level of the full study, not this receptor alone: Clinical and demographic metadata were provided uncurated, with the amount varying by source and participant.

Collaborating institutions collected whole blood in K2EDTA tubes following their own protocols. For TCRbeta analysis, collaborators shipped samples in one of three forms: frozen whole blood, isolated PBMCs, or DNA extracted from either of those sample types. This clonotype originated in a human donor with active COVID-19. The donor label of this sample is uncertain. The sequenced material came from peripheral blood. This receptor chain uses TRBV7-3 and TRBJ1-2; TRBD1 matches 7 bases in the middle. CDR3 sequence: CASSLTPMTGPQGYTF. The DNA reads as follows: TGTGCCAGCAGCTTAACCCCCATGACAGGGCCACAGGGCTACACCTTC.